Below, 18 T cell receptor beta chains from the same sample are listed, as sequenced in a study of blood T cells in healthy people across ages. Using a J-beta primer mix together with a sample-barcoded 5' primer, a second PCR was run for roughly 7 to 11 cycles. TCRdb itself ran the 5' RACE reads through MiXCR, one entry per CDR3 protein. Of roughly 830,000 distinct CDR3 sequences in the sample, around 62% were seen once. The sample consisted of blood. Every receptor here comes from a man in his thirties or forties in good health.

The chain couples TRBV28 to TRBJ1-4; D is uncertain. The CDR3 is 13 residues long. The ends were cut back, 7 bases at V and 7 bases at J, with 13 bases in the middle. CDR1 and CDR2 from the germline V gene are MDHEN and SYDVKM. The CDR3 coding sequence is TGTGCCAGCACCCCCGCGTTTGGTGAAAAACTGTTTTTT. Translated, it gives CASTPAFGEKLFF.

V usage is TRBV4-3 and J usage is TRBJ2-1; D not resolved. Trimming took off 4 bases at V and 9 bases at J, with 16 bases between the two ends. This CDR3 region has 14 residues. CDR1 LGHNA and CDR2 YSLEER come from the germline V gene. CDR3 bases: TGCGCCAGCAGCCCCGTAATAGGGCGCCCTGAGCAGTTCTTC. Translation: CASSPVIGRPEQFF.

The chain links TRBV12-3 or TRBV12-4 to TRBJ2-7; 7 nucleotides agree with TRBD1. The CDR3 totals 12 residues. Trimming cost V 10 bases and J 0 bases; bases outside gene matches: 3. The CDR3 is CATGGSSYEQYF. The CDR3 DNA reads TGTGCCACAGGGGGTAGCTCCTACGAGCAGTACTTC.

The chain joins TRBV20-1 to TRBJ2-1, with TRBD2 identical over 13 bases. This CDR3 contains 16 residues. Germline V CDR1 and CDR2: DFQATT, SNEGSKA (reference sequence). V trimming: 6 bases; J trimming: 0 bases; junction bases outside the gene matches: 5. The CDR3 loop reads CSAAGLAGPSYNEQFF. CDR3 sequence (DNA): TGCAGTGCGGCGGGACTAGCGGGACCCTCCTACAATGAGCAGTTCTTC.

The CDR3 reads CASRGIGQPHPTGELFF. The CDR3 DNA follows: TGTGCCAGTAGGGGGATCGGACAGCCGCACCCAACCGGGGAGCTGTTTTTT. V and J are TRBV19 and TRBJ2-2; D is possibly TRBD1 (6 bases). Trimming took off 6 bases at V and 5 bases at J, with 22 bases between the two ends. The CDR3 spans 17 residues. CDR1 is LNHDA, CDR2 SQIVND, per germline (reference sequence).

The CDR3 nucleotides are TGCAGCGTAGTACTAGCGGACCAAGAGACCCAGTACTTC. Protein sequence: CSVVLADQETQYF. This rearrangement joins TRBV29-1 to TRBJ2-5; 8 bases map to TRBD2. The CDR3 runs 13 residues. CDR1 is SQVTM and CDR2 is ANQGSEA in the germline V gene. V lost 6 bases, J lost 0 bases, and 3 bases stayed unmatched.

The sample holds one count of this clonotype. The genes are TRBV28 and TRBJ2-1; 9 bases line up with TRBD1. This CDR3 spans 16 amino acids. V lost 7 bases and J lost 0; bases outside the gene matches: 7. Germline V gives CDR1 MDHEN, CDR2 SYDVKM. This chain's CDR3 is CASMGRDRVSYNEQFF. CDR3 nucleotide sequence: TGTGCCAGCATGGGCCGGGACAGGGTCTCCTACAATGAGCAGTTCTTC.

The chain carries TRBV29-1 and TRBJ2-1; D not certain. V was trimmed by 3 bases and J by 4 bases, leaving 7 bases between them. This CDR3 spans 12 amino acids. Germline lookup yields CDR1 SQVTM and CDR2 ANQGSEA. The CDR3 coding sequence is TGCAGCGTTGAGGGTCCGTACAATGAGCAGTTCTTC. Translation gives CSVEGPYNEQFF.

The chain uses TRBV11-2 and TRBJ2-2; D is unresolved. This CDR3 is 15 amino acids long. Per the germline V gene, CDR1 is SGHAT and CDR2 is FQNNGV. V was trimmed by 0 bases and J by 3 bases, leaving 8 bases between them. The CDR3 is CASSLDGVDTGELFF. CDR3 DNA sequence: TGTGCCAGCAGCTTAGATGGGGTAGACACCGGGGAGCTGTTTTTT.

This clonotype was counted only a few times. The CDR3 region is CASSYWEGDEQYF. The CDR3, as DNA: TGTGCCAGCAGTTACTGGGAGGGCGACGAGCAGTACTTC. The chain uses TRBV6-5 and TRBJ2-5; 7 bases line up with TRBD2. The J call may not be correct, given that the DNA end is closer to TRBJ2-7. Per germline, CDR1 MNHEY and CDR2 SVGAGI. CDR3 length: 13 residues.

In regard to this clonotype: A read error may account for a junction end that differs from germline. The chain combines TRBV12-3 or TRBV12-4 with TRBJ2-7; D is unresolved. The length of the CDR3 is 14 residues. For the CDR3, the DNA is TGTGCCAACAGTTCCCGTTGGGCCTCCTACGAGCAGTACTTC. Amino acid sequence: CANSSRWASYEQYF.

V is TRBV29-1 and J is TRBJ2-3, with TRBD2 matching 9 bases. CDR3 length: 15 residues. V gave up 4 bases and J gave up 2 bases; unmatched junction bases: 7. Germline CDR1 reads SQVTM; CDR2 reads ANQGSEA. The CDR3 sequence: CSVGSSGGYTDTQYF. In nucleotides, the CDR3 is TGCAGCGTTGGGAGTAGCGGGGGTTACACAGATACGCAGTATTTT.

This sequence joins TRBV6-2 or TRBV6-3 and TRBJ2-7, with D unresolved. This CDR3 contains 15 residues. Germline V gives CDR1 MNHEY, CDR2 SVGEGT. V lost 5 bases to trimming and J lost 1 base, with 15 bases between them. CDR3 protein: CASSEVSLLSYEQYF. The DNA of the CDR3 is TGTGCCAGCAGTGAGGTTAGCCTCCTGTCCTACGAGCAGTACTTC.

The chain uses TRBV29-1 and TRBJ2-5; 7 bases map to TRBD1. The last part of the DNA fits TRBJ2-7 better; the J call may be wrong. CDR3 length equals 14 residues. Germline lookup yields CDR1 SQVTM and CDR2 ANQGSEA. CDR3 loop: CSVVPTGALYEQYF. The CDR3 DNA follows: TGCAGCGTTGTTCCCACAGGGGCCCTCTACGAGCAGTACTTC.

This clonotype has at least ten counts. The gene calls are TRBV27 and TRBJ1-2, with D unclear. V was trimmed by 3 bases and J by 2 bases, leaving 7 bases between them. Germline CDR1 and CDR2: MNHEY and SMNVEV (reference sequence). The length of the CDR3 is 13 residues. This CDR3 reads CASSFGGNYGYTF. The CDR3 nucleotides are TGTGCCAGCAGTTTTGGCGGGAACTATGGCTACACCTTC.

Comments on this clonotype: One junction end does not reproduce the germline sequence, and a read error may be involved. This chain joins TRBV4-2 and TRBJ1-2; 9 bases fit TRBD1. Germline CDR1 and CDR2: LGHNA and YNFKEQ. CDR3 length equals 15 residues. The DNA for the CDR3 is TGTGCCAGCAACCAAGATGACACAGGGGGCTACGGCTACACCTTC. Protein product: CASNQDDTGGYGYTF.

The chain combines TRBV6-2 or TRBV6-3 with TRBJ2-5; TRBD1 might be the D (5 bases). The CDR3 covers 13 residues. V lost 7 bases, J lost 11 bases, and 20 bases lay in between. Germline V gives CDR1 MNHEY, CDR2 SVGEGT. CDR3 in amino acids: CASTPQGVGEQYF. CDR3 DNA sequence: TGTGCCAGCACTCCCCAAGGGGTTGGTGAGCAGTACTTC.

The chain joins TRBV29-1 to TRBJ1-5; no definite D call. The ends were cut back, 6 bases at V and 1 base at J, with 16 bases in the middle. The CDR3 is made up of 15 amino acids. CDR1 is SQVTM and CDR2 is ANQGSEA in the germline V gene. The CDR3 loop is CSVSWDMGSNQPQHF. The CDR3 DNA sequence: TGCAGCGTGTCCTGGGATATGGGAAGCAATCAGCCCCAGCATTTT.